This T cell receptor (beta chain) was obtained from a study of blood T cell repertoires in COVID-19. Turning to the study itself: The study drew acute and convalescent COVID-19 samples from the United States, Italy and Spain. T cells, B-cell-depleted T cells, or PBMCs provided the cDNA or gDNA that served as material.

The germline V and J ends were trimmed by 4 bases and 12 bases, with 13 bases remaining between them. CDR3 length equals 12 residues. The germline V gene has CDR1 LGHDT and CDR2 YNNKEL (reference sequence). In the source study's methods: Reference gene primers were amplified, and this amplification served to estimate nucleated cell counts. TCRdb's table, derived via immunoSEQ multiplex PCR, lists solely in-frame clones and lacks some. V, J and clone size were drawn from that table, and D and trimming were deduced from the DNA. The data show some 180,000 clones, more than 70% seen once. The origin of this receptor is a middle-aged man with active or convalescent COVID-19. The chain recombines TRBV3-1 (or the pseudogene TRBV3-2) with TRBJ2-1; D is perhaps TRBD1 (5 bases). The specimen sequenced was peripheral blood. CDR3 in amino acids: CASSRTPSGQFF. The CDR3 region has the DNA TGTGCCAGCAGCCGGACACCATCGGGGCAGTTCTTC.